The source of this TCR beta chain is a study of blood T cell repertoires in COVID-19. Produced via immunoSEQ multiplex PCR; TCRdb's table is partial and in-frame only. The sample has about 410,000 clones; around 86% are singletons. V was pared by 2 bases and J by 0 bases, with 16 bases between. The CDR3 is made up of 17 amino acids. From germline, CDR1 is LNHDA and CDR2 SQIVND (reference sequence). The sequencing input was peripheral blood. The sequence derives from a woman in her 30s with active or convalescent COVID-19. The chain employs TRBV19 and TRBJ1-1; D is undetermined. CDR3 loop: CASSIIQPGGMNTEAFF. The DNA of the CDR3 is TGTGCCAGTAGTATAATTCAGCCAGGCGGGATGAACACTGAAGCTTTCTTT. Combining the CDR3 with reference TRBV19 and TRBJ1-1 gives the whole variable domain DGGITQSPKYLFRKEGQNVTLSCEQNLNHDAMYWYRQDPGQGLRLIYYSQIVNDFQKGDIAEGYSVSREKKESFPLTVTSAQKNPTAFYLCASSIIQPGGMNTEAFFGQGTRLTVV.